This TCR beta chain was captured by sequencing in a study of T-cell memory formation after mild COVID-19. Study-wide results and limits: The pre-infection memory compartment contained some responding clones, suggesting cross-reactive memory joined.

TCR alpha and TCR beta cDNA libraries carrying sample barcodes and UMIs came from 5'RACE with constant-segment primers. TCRdb re-derived calls from the 5' RACE reads in MiXCR, one entry per CDR3 protein. The table has under 300,000 distinct CDR3 sequences, roughly 15% seen once; the top ten hold about 3.5%. This clonotype was seen a handful of times. What it recognizes is unknown. Trimming cost V 6 bases and J 7 bases; bases outside gene matches: 15. The CDR3 extends over 15 amino acids. Germline-derived CDR1 and CDR2 are DFQATT and SNEGSKA (reference sequence). This TCR was sampled from a young man who had mild COVID-19 (a few samples of this study predate the infection). Cell type and time point are not known. The sequenced material came from PBMCs or a T cell subset sorted from them (not recorded which). The chain combines TRBV20-1 with TRBJ1-2, with 9 bases identical to TRBD1. Here the CDR3 DNA reads TGCAGTGCCGGAGTAAATGACAGGGGGGTAGGTGGCTACACCTTC. Translation gives CSAGVNDRGVGGYTF.